A selection of T cell receptor beta chains follows, all from one sample in a study of somatic mutations in cytotoxic T cells in rheumatoid arthritis. This table comes from immunoSEQ multiplex PCR, and its TCRdb copy is limited to in-frame clones, with some not included. The top ten clones hold approximately 16% of a sample with about 6,900 clones, just under 75% of them seen once. The sequenced material came from CD8+ T cells sorted from blood. The source is an adult with rheumatoid arthritis. Both conserved end residues are part of each CDR3. The D gene is left open where the match is weak. Size is omitted from some rows. Given values are once, few, many or a class for expanded clones.

CDR3nt: TGTGCCATCAGGGGGGAGTTCGAGCAGTACTTC
CDR3aa: CAIRGEFEQYF
v_gene: TRBV10-3
d_gene: -
abundance: few
j_gene: TRBJ2-7

CDR3nt: TGTGCCAGTACCCTCGGGGGGAACTCCTACGAGCAGTACTTC
CDR3aa: CASTLGGNSYEQYF
v_gene: TRBV19
d_gene: TRBD2
abundance: few
j_gene: TRBJ2-7

CDR3nt: TGCGCCAGCAGCCAAGCTCTGGGACAGCTGAGGGCAGCCTATGGCTACACCTTC
CDR3aa: CASSQALGQLRAAYGYTF
v_gene: TRBV4-1
d_gene: TRBD1
abundance: -
j_gene: TRBJ1-2

CDR3nt: TGTGCCAGCAAGGGACAGGCCGGGTCTAGCTCCTACAATGAGCAGTTCTTC
CDR3aa: CASKGQAGSSSYNEQFF
v_gene: TRBV7-9
d_gene: TRBD1
abundance: -
j_gene: TRBJ2-1

CDR3nt: TGTGCCAGCAGCTCCACGGGGGGGTGGGAGACCCAGTACTTC
CDR3aa: CASSSTGGWETQYF
v_gene: TRBV7-9
d_gene: TRBD2
abundance: -
j_gene: TRBJ2-5

CDR3nt: TGCAGCGTAAGCCCACTCTGGTTGGAGACCCAGTACTTC
CDR3aa: CSVSPLWLETQYF
v_gene: TRBV29-1
d_gene: -
abundance: once
j_gene: TRBJ2-5

CDR3nt: TGTGCCAGCAGCCGGGACAGGGGGCTAACCGGGGAGCTGTTTTTT
CDR3aa: CASSRDRGLTGELFF
v_gene: TRBV28
d_gene: TRBD1
abundance: few
j_gene: TRBJ2-2

CDR3nt: TGTGCCAGCAGCCCGAAGCGGGCCCCTTGGGATGAGCAGTTCTTC
CDR3aa: CASSPKRAPWDEQFF
v_gene: TRBV6-1
d_gene: -
abundance: -
j_gene: TRBJ2-1

CDR3nt: TGTGCCAGCAGCCAAGATAGCATCCTCACCGGAGAGCCCCAGCATTTT
CDR3aa: CASSQDSILTGEPQHF
v_gene: TRBV4-2
d_gene: -
abundance: -
j_gene: TRBJ1-5

CDR3nt: TGCGCCAGCAGCGACTCCTACGAGCAGTACTTC
CDR3aa: CASSDSYEQYF
v_gene: TRBV5-1
d_gene: -
abundance: -
j_gene: TRBJ2-7

CDR3nt: TGTGCCAGCAGGGATAAGGGTAATGTTGAAAAACTGTTTTTT
CDR3aa: CASRDKGNVEKLFF
v_gene: TRBV2
d_gene: -
abundance: -
j_gene: TRBJ1-4

CDR3nt: TGTGCCAGCAGCCAAGAGTGGGGGCTTCAGCCCCAGCATTTT
CDR3aa: CASSQEWGLQPQHF
v_gene: TRBV4-2
d_gene: -
abundance: -
j_gene: TRBJ1-5

CDR3nt: TGTGCCAGCAGCTTAGGTCCCGGGAGGGAGGGAGGCGAGCAGTACTTC
CDR3aa: CASSLGPGREGGEQYF
v_gene: TRBV7-6
d_gene: TRBD2
abundance: few
j_gene: TRBJ2-7

CDR3nt: TGCGCCAGCAGCTTGGCAGGCGGGGAGGTGGCCCAGCATTTT
CDR3aa: CASSLAGGEVAQHF
v_gene: TRBV5-1
d_gene: -
abundance: -
j_gene: TRBJ1-5

CDR3nt: TGCGCCAGCAGCCCTGACACAAACACTGAAGCTTTCTTT
CDR3aa: CASSPDTNTEAFF
v_gene: TRBV4-1
d_gene: -
abundance: few
j_gene: TRBJ1-1

CDR3nt: TGCGCCAGCAGCCAAGGGCCCGGACAGGCAACTAATGAAAAACTGTTTTTT
CDR3aa: CASSQGPGQATNEKLFF
v_gene: TRBV4-1
d_gene: TRBD1
abundance: few
j_gene: TRBJ1-4

CDR3nt: TGTGCCAGCAGTTTCCCCCCCGTCCGGGACTACACAGATACGCAGTATTTT
CDR3aa: CASSFPPVRDYTDTQYF
v_gene: TRBV28
d_gene: TRBD2
abundance: -
j_gene: TRBJ2-3

CDR3nt: TGTGCCACCAGCAGACCGAGAGGATCGACCGGGACAGGGGTAATGGAGACCCAGTACTTC
CDR3aa: CATSRPRGSTGTGVMETQYF
v_gene: TRBV15
d_gene: TRBD1
abundance: -
j_gene: TRBJ2-5

CDR3nt: TGCAGCGTGCGGGACGGTGTTCACGAGCAGTACTTC
CDR3aa: CSVRDGVHEQYF
v_gene: TRBV29-1
d_gene: -
abundance: -
j_gene: TRBJ2-7

CDR3nt: TGTGCCAGCTCACCGGACAGGGGGGCGGATACGCAGTATTTT
CDR3aa: CASSPDRGADTQYF
v_gene: TRBV18
d_gene: TRBD1
abundance: -
j_gene: TRBJ2-3

CDR3nt: TGTGCCAGTAGTATGGGGACTAGCGGGATAACAGATACGCAGTATTTT
CDR3aa: CASSMGTSGITDTQYF
v_gene: TRBV19
d_gene: TRBD2
abundance: -
j_gene: TRBJ2-3

CDR3nt: TGCAGCGTTGAATTGGTTGGCAGCATGAACACTGAAGCTTTCTTT
CDR3aa: CSVELVGSMNTEAFF
v_gene: TRBV29-1
d_gene: -
abundance: few
j_gene: TRBJ1-1

CDR3nt: TGTGCCATAGAGGAGGCCGGGGAGCTGTTTTTT
CDR3aa: CAIEEAGELFF
v_gene: TRBV10-3
d_gene: -
abundance: -
j_gene: TRBJ2-2

CDR3nt: TGTGCCACCAGCCGGGACAGGGCGTCAGAAGCTTTCTTT
CDR3aa: CATSRDRASEAFF
v_gene: TRBV15
d_gene: TRBD1
abundance: -
j_gene: TRBJ1-1

CDR3nt: TGTGCCAGCAGCGTAGACAGGGAACAATACGAGCAGTACTTC
CDR3aa: CASSVDREQYEQYF
v_gene: TRBV9
d_gene: -
abundance: -
j_gene: TRBJ2-7

CDR3nt: TGTGCCAGCAGCTTAGCGCATATTGAAGCTTTCTTT
CDR3aa: CASSLAHIEAFF
v_gene: TRBV7-9
d_gene: -
abundance: few
j_gene: TRBJ1-1

CDR3nt: TGTGCCAGCGGCAATTTGCGGGGTAATGAGCAGTTCTTC
CDR3aa: CASGNLRGNEQFF
v_gene: TRBV27
d_gene: -
abundance: -
j_gene: TRBJ2-1

CDR3nt: TGCGCCAGCAGCTTGGGGGGTCGGGACAGGGTCCCCACGACTAATGAAAAACTGTTTTTT
CDR3aa: CASSLGGRDRVPTTNEKLFF
v_gene: TRBV5-1
d_gene: TRBD1
abundance: -
j_gene: TRBJ1-4

CDR3nt: TGTGCCAGCAGCTTAGCAGCGGGGGGGCCAGATACGCAGTATTTT
CDR3aa: CASSLAAGGPDTQYF
v_gene: TRBV7-6
d_gene: TRBD2
abundance: -
j_gene: TRBJ2-3

CDR3nt: TGTGCCAGCAGCTTCGGGACAGTCAATCAGCCCCAGCATTTT
CDR3aa: CASSFGTVNQPQHF
v_gene: TRBV27
d_gene: TRBD1
abundance: -
j_gene: TRBJ1-5

CDR3nt: TGTGCCTGGAGTGTAGGGGGCCCTGGCGAGCAGTACTTC
CDR3aa: CAWSVGGPGEQYF
v_gene: TRBV30
d_gene: TRBD1
abundance: -
j_gene: TRBJ2-7

CDR3nt: TGCGCCAGCAGCTTCGGGACAGGGTTCTATGGCTACACCTTC
CDR3aa: CASSFGTGFYGYTF
v_gene: TRBV5-1
d_gene: TRBD1
abundance: -
j_gene: TRBJ1-2

CDR3nt: TGTGCCAGCAGTGGGCTCCCCGACAATGAAAGGCAGTTCTTC
CDR3aa: CASSGLPDNERQFF
v_gene: TRBV5-4
d_gene: -
abundance: -
j_gene: TRBJ2-1

CDR3nt: TGTGCCAGCAGAAGTTCGACAGGGGGTTCACCCCTCCACTTT
CDR3aa: CASRSSTGGSPLHF
v_gene: TRBV6-1
d_gene: TRBD1
abundance: -
j_gene: TRBJ1-6

CDR3nt: TGTGCCAGCAGCACTTTTTTAGCGGGGGGATTCTACGAGCAGTACTTC
CDR3aa: CASSTFLAGGFYEQYF
v_gene: TRBV7-2
d_gene: TRBD2
abundance: -
j_gene: TRBJ2-7

CDR3nt: TGTGCCAGCAGTTTCCTGCGTTTAAGGGACGTTTGGGACAGGGGGACCGGGGAGCTGTTTTTT
CDR3aa: CASSFLRLRDVWDRGTGELFF
v_gene: TRBV27
d_gene: TRBD1
abundance: once
j_gene: TRBJ2-2

CDR3nt: TGTGCCATCAGTGAGGGCGGGCAATTCGGCTACGAGCAGTACTTC
CDR3aa: CAISEGGQFGYEQYF
v_gene: TRBV10-3
d_gene: -
abundance: -
j_gene: TRBJ2-7

CDR3nt: TGTGCCAGCAGTGAAACCGGACTAACAGGCGACGCTTTCTTT
CDR3aa: CASSETGLTGDAFF
v_gene: TRBV6-1
d_gene: -
abundance: -
j_gene: TRBJ1-1

CDR3nt: TGTGCCAGCTCACTTGACAGGGGTCCCGGAAACACCATATATTTT
CDR3aa: CASSLDRGPGNTIYF
v_gene: TRBV18
d_gene: TRBD1
abundance: few
j_gene: TRBJ1-3

CDR3nt: TGTGCCTGGAGTGAGGCAGGGGGGTTATTCTACGAGCAGTACTTC
CDR3aa: CAWSEAGGLFYEQYF
v_gene: TRBV30
d_gene: -
abundance: -
j_gene: TRBJ2-7

CDR3nt: TGCGCCAGCAGCTTAAGCCCTGGTGGCGAGCAGTACTTC
CDR3aa: CASSLSPGGEQYF
v_gene: TRBV5-1
d_gene: -
abundance: -
j_gene: TRBJ2-7

CDR3nt: TGCAGCGTTGCTCCGAACACTGAAGCTTTCTTT
CDR3aa: CSVAPNTEAFF
v_gene: TRBV29-1
d_gene: -
abundance: -
j_gene: TRBJ1-1

CDR3nt: TGTGCCAGCAGTTTATTAGAATCTAGCTCCTACAATGAGCAGTTCTTC
CDR3aa: CASSLLESSSYNEQFF
v_gene: TRBV27
d_gene: -
abundance: -
j_gene: TRBJ2-1

CDR3nt: TGTGCCAGTAGTATAGATGCGGCGAGGGCTGGCGAGCAGTTCTTC
CDR3aa: CASSIDAARAGEQFF
v_gene: TRBV19
d_gene: -
abundance: -
j_gene: TRBJ2-1

CDR3nt: TGTGCCAGCAGCGAGAACACAGATACGCAGTATTTT
CDR3aa: CASSENTDTQYF
v_gene: TRBV9
d_gene: -
abundance: -
j_gene: TRBJ2-3

CDR3nt: TGTGCCAGCAGGGAGGGTTCCTATAATTCACCCCTCCACTTT
CDR3aa: CASREGSYNSPLHF
v_gene: TRBV6-4
d_gene: -
abundance: few
j_gene: TRBJ1-6

CDR3nt: TGTGCCAGCAGTTTGGATCTGAACACTGAAGCTTTCTTT
CDR3aa: CASSLDLNTEAFF
v_gene: TRBV27
d_gene: -
abundance: -
j_gene: TRBJ1-1

CDR3nt: TGTGCCAGCAGGAACGGACAGTCTTCGGACAATGAGCAGTTCTTC
CDR3aa: CASRNGQSSDNEQFF
v_gene: TRBV6-1
d_gene: -
abundance: -
j_gene: TRBJ2-1

CDR3nt: TGCGCCAGCAGCCACCTAGGAGGAATTGAAGCTTTCTTT
CDR3aa: CASSHLGGIEAFF
v_gene: TRBV5-1
d_gene: -
abundance: once
j_gene: TRBJ1-1

CDR3nt: TGTGCCAGCAGTGACCATAGCGGGGTCGGGTACAATGAGCAGTTCTTC
CDR3aa: CASSDHSGVGYNEQFF
v_gene: TRBV6-4
d_gene: TRBD2
abundance: -
j_gene: TRBJ2-1

CDR3nt: TGCGCCAGCAGTCAAACGGGGGCGAGGGCTTTCTTT
CDR3aa: CASSQTGARAFF
v_gene: TRBV10-2
d_gene: -
abundance: once
j_gene: TRBJ1-1

CDR3nt: TGTGCCAGCAGTACAGGGTCCAGCAATGAGCAGTTCTTC
CDR3aa: CASSTGSSNEQFF
v_gene: TRBV6-4
d_gene: -
abundance: -
j_gene: TRBJ2-1